The TCR beta chain described here comes from a study of T-cell reconstitution after alpha-beta-depleted transplantation in children. Study-level findings and limits: At one year after transplant, newly produced T cells mostly accounted for T-cell counts and diversity. In some patients, recipient T cells and intrathymic progenitors surviving conditioning explained high day-60 diversity.

A note on this clonotype: Antigen: not known.

The CDR3 runs 17 residues. The ends lost 5 bases at V and 2 bases at J; junction bases unmatched: 11. CDR1 is SEHNR and CDR2 is FQNEAQ in the germline V gene (reference sequence). Preparation of the TCRbeta library used unique molecular identifiers. A single record per CDR3 protein comes from TCRdb applying MiXCR to the PCR reads. This table has about 350,000 distinct CDR3 sequences, around 15% appearing once. This specimen was PBMCs, mostly from graft donor cells, taken 360 days after TCRalphabeta/CD19-depleted stem cell transplant. V is TRBV7-9 and J is TRBJ2-3; 9 positions agree with TRBD1. The source of this sequence is a male patient between 2 and 9 years old who had a stem cell transplant for acute lymphoblastic leukemia, so the T cells may come from the graft donor. The CDR3 coding sequence is TGTGCCAGCAGCGAACAGGGGGCGTCACTCCTCACAGATACGCAGTATTTT. This sequence encodes CASSEQGASLLTDTQYF. Looking up the rest from reference TRBV7-9 and TRBJ2-3 gives the full variable domain: DTGVSQNPRHKITKRGQNVTFRCDPISEHNRLYWYRQTLGQGPEFLTYFQNEAQLEKSRLLSDRFSAERPKGSFSTLEIQRTEQGDSAMYLCASSEQGASLLTDTQYFGPGTRLTVL.